This entry lists 10 T cell receptor beta chains sequenced from one sample in a study of T cells after yellow fever vaccination. MiXCR was run by TCRdb on the 5' RACE reads, yielding one entry per CDR3 protein. Found here are around 310,000 distinct CDR3 sequences, roughly 8.7% of them singletons; the top ten hold roughly 18%. This specimen consisted of PBMCs, obtained on the day of the first yellow fever vaccination. Receptors were obtained from a young man who received the YFV17D yellow fever vaccine.

This clonotype appeared a few times. This sequence joins TRBV6-5 and TRBJ1-4, with D unresolved. The CDR3 extends over 16 amino acids. CDR1 MNHEY and CDR2 SVGAGI come from the germline V gene. The ends were cut back, 4 bases at V and 5 bases at J, with 17 bases in the middle. CDR3 region: CASSSRPGVPNEKLFF. In nucleotides, the CDR3 is TGTGCCAGCAGTTCTCGCCCGGGAGTACCCAATGAAAAACTGTTTTTT.

This clonotype was seen only a few times. The chain couples TRBV6-5 to TRBJ1-4; D unclear. The V and J ends lost 0 bases and 8 bases respectively, with 7 bases between them. The CDR3 totals 13 residues. Germline loops: CDR1 MNHEY, CDR2 SVGAGI. CDR3 nucleotide sequence: TGTGCCAGCAGTTACTCGAGCGGGGAAAAACTGTTTTTT. Its protein is CASSYSSGEKLFF.

This sequence joins TRBV12-3 or TRBV12-4 and TRBJ2-2; TRBD1 might be the D (7 bases). The CDR3 totals 17 residues. DNA for the CDR3: TGTACCCTCAGTTCCCCCAGATACAGGGGAGGAACCGGGGAGCTGTTTTTT. It codes for CTLSSPRYRGGTGELFF.

This clonotype was found once. This chain links TRBV6-5 with TRBJ2-3; D unresolved. The CDR3 consists of 17 residues. The V end lost 0 bases, the J end lost 2 bases, and 15 bases lay between the germline ends. Per germline, CDR1 MNHEY and CDR2 SVGAGI. This CDR3 is CASSYSQSPRVTDTQYF. CDR3 bases: TGTGCCAGCAGTTACTCTCAGTCCCCCCGGGTCACAGATACGCAGTATTTT.

This clonotype appeared many times. The chain couples TRBV7-8 to TRBJ2-1; D unresolved. Germline loops: CDR1 SGHVS, CDR2 FQNEAQ. V was clipped by 3 bases and J by 0 bases, with 9 bases between them. The CDR3 is 15 residues long. The CDR3 region has the DNA TGTGCCAGCAGCTTGGGTCAGGCCTCCTACAATGAGCAGTTCTTC. Its translation is CASSLGQASYNEQFF.

This chain uses TRBV4-1 with TRBJ2-1, with TRBD1 matching 9 bases. Germline V gene lookup returns CDR1 MGHRA and CDR2 YSYEKL. V was clipped by 4 bases and J by 8 bases; unmatched bases: 9. The CDR3 contains 15 residues. Written as DNA, the CDR3 is TGCGCCAGCAGCCTTCACAGGGGGCGGATTCATGAGCAGTTCTTC. As protein: CASSLHRGRIHEQFF.

The chain uses TRBV7-8 and TRBJ2-2, with D perhaps matching TRBD1 or TRBD2 (5 bases each). From germline, CDR1 is SGHVS and CDR2 FQNEAQ. Trimming removed 7 bases from V and 5 bases from J, with 26 bases in between. This CDR3 contains 18 residues. CDR3 sequence reads: CASILSGGRGPKTGELFF. The CDR3 DNA is TGTGCCAGCATCCTTTCCGGAGGCCGGGGCCCCAAGACCGGGGAGCTGTTTTTT.

The rearrangement uses TRBV4-1 and TRBJ2-7; 14 positions match TRBD2. Germline V gene sequence: CDR1 MGHRA, CDR2 YSYEKL. J lost 0 bases, V lost 0 bases, and 7 bases had no gene match. The CDR3 contains 19 residues. The CDR3 region is CASSQDEGTSGGPSYEQYF. Here the CDR3 DNA reads TGCGCCAGCAGCCAAGATGAGGGGACTAGCGGGGGCCCCTCCTACGAGCAGTACTTC.

This rearrangement joins TRBV19 to TRBJ2-1; a possible D gene is TRBD2 (5 bases). Germline loops: CDR1 LNHDA, CDR2 SQIVND (reference sequence). The CDR3 runs to 16 residues. Trimming removed 3 bases from V and 0 bases from J, with 12 bases in between. The CDR3 reads CASSIGVLVSYNEQFF. The CDR3 DNA is TGTGCCAGTAGTATTGGGGTACTAGTCTCCTACAATGAGCAGTTCTTC.

This clonotype has more than one count but fewer than ten. This chain connects TRBV19 to TRBJ1-1, with 7 bases that match TRBD1. Germline assignment: CDR1 LNHDA and CDR2 SQIVND (reference sequence). Trimming cost V 7 bases and J 0 bases; bases outside gene matches: 11. This CDR3 has 16 residues. The CDR3 here is CASIQSPGQMNTEAFF. As DNA, the CDR3 is TGTGCCAGTATCCAATCCCCGGGACAGATGAACACTGAAGCTTTCTTT.